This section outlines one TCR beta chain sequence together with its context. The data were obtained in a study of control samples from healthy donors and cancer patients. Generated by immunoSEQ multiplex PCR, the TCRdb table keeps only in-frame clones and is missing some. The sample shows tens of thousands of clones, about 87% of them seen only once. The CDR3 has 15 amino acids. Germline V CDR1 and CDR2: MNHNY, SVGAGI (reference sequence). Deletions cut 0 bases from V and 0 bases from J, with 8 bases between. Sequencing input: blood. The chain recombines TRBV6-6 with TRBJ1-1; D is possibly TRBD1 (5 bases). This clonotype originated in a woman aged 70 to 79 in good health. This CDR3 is CASSYSGRVNTEAFF. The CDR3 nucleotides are TGTGCCAGCAGTTACTCGGGCAGGGTGAACACTGAAGCTTTCTTT.